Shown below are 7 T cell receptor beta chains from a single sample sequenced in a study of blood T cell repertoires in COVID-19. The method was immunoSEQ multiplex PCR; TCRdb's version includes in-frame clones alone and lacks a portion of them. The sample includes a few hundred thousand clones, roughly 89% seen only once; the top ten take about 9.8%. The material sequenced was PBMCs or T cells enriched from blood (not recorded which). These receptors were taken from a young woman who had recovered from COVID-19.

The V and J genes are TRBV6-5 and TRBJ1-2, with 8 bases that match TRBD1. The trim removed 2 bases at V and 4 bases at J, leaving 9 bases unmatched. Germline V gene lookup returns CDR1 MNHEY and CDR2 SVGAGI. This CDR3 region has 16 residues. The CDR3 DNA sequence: TGTGCCAGCAGTTACAACACCGGGACAGGACTCTATGGCTACACCTTC. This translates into CASSYNTGTGLYGYTF.

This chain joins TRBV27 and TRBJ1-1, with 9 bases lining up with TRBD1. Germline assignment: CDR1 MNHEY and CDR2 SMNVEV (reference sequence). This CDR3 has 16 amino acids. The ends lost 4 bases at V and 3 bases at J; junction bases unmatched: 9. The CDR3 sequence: CASSYQQGAAYTEAFF. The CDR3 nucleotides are TGTGCCAGCAGTTACCAACAGGGGGCGGCTTACACTGAAGCTTTCTTT.

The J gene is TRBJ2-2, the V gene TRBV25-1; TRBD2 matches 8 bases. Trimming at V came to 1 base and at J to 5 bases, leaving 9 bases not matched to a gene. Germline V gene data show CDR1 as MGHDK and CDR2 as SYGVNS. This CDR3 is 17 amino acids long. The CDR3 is CASSESGGLVKTGELFF. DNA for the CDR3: TGTGCCAGCAGTGAATCGGGGGGGCTAGTGAAAACCGGGGAGCTGTTTTTT.

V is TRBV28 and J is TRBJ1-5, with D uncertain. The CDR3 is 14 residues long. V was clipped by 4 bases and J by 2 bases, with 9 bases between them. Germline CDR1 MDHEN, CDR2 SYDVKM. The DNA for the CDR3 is TGTGCCAGCAGTTCCGGGTTGCGCAATCAGCCCCAGCATTTT. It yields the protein CASSSGLRNQPQHF.

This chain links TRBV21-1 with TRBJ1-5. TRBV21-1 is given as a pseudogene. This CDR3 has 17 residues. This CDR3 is CASSNNGVRYSNQPQHF. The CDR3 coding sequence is TGTGCCAGCAGCAACAACGGTGTACGCTATAGCAATCAGCCCCAGCATTTT.

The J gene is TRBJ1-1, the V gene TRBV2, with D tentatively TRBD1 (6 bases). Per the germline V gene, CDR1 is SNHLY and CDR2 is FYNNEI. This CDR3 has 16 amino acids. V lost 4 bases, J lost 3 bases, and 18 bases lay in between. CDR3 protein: CASSGPAGVEDTEAFF. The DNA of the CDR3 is TGTGCCAGCAGTGGGCCTGCAGGGGTCGAGGACACTGAAGCTTTCTTT. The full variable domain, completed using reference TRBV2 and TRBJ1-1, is EPEVTQTPSHQVTQMGQEVILRCVPISNHLYFYWYRQILGQKVEFLVSFYNNEISEKSEIFDDQFSVERPDGSNFTLKIRSTKLEDSAMYFCASSGPAGVEDTEAFFGQGTRLTVV.

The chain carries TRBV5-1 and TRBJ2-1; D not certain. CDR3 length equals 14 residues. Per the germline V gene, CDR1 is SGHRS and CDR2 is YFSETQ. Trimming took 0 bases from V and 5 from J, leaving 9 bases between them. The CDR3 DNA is TGCGCCAGCAGCTTGGTTGGCGGAGACAATGAGCAGTTCTTC. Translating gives CASSLVGGDNEQFF.